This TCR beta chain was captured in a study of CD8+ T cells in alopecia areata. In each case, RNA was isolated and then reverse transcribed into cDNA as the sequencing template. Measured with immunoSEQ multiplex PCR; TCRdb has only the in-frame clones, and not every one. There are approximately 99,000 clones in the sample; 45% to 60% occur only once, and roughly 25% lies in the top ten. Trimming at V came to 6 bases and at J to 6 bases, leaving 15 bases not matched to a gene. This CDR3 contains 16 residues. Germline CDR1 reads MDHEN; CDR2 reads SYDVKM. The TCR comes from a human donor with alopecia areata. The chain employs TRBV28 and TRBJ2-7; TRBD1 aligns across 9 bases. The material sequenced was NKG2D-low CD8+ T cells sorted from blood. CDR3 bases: TGTGCCAGCAGCCCAGGACAGGGGCGGGACTTTGGCGAGCAGTACTTC. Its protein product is CASSPGQGRDFGEQYF. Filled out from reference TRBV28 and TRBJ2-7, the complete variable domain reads DVKVTQSSRYLVKRTGEKVFLECVQDMDHENMFWYRQDPGLGLRLIYFSYDVKMKEKGDIPEGYSVSREKKERFSLILESASTNQTSMYLCASSPGQGRDFGEQYFGPGTRLTVT.